One and the same sample provided the 15 T cell receptor beta chains below, sequenced in a study of blood T cell repertoires in COVID-19. The table came from immunoSEQ multiplex PCR; TCRdb's copy has only in-frame clones and leaves some out. The sample has some 220,000 clones; 85% are singletons. The sample consisted of peripheral blood. These receptors were collected from a woman aged 55-70 years with active or convalescent COVID-19.

This clone was seen only once. This chain connects TRBV5-4 to TRBJ1-1, with a tentative D call TRBD1 (5 bases). The germline V gene encodes CDR1 SGHNT and CDR2 YYREEE (reference sequence). Trimming took off 3 bases at V and 1 base at J, with 10 bases between the two ends. This CDR3 has 14 amino acids. The CDR3 reads CASSSATGNTEAFF. CDR3 nucleotides: TGTGCCAGCAGCTCGGCCACAGGGAACACTGAAGCTTTCTTT.

This clone was detected once. J is TRBJ2-4 and V is TRBV6-5; D gene ambiguous. The V gene lost 4 bases and the J gene lost 3 bases, with 13 bases spanning the gap. The CDR3 sequence is 15 residues long. In germline, CDR1 is MNHEY, CDR2 SVGAGI. The CDR3 sequence: CASSSAHPGKNIQYF. The CDR3 bases are TGTGCCAGCAGTTCCGCCCACCCGGGCAAAAACATTCAGTACTTC.

The genes are TRBV6-5 and TRBJ1-1, with D perhaps matching TRBD1 (5 bases). The CDR3 sequence is 16 residues long. Germline CDR1 and CDR2: MNHEY and SVGAGI. Trimming stripped 1 base from V and 4 bases from J, with 16 bases between. Here the CDR3 DNA reads TGTGCCAGCAGTTACTTCGGAGGGGCCGGTGCCACTGAAGCTTTCTTT. This gives the protein CASSYFGGAGATEAFF.

This clone appeared a single time. V gene TRBV3-1 (or the pseudogene TRBV3-2) combines with J gene TRBJ1-2; D ambiguous. This CDR3 has 14 amino acids. Germline V gene sequence: CDR1 LGHDT, CDR2 YNNKEL (reference sequence). V shed 0 bases and J shed 4 bases, with 9 bases lying between them. The CDR3 sequence: CASSQDAVGYGYTF. DNA for the CDR3: TGTGCCAGCAGCCAAGATGCGGTGGGCTATGGCTACACCTTC.

This sequence joins TRBV14 and TRBJ2-5, with 13 nucleotides matching TRBD2. Germline values: CDR1 SGHDN, CDR2 FVKESK. CDR3 length: 15 residues. Germline trimming cut 4 bases from V and 4 bases from J; bases unmatched to any gene: 3. The DNA for the CDR3 is TGTGCCAGCAGCCCAGGACTAGCGGGAGTAGAGACCCAGTACTTC. Protein: CASSPGLAGVETQYF.

The chain is built from TRBV4-1 and TRBJ1-3, with 7 bases lining up with TRBD1. Per the germline V gene, CDR1 is MGHRA and CDR2 is YSYEKL. The length of the CDR3 is 15 residues. With V trimmed by 2 bases and J by 4 bases, 5 bases remained unmatched. CDR3 amino acids: CASSQPDRAGNTIYF. The CDR3 nucleotides are TGCGCCAGCAGCCAACCTGACAGGGCGGGAAACACCATATATTTT.

The chain couples TRBV12-3 or TRBV12-4 to TRBJ1-2, with D hard to call. The CDR3 loop spans 9 amino acids. V lost 8 bases and J 7 bases, leaving 5 bases between the germline ends. CDR3: CASRSGYTF. The CDR3, as DNA: TGTGCCAGCCGTAGTGGCTACACCTTC.

The chain couples TRBV18 to TRBJ2-2; TRBD1 might be the D (5 bases). This CDR3 is 15 amino acids long. Between the trimmed V and J ends, which lost 5 bases and 5 bases, there was a span of 15 bases. In germline, CDR1 is KGHSH, CDR2 LQKENI. CDR3 in amino acids: CASSGPVTETGELFF. CDR3 nucleotide sequence: TGTGCCAGCTCAGGTCCGGTGACAGAGACCGGGGAGCTGTTTTTT.

V and J are TRBV5-1 and TRBJ1-1; D is ambiguous. From germline, CDR1 is SGHRS and CDR2 YFSETQ. V was trimmed by 5 bases and J by 1 base, leaving 12 bases between them. The CDR3 loop spans 14 amino acids. CDR3 in amino acids: CASRPGMANTEAFF. Written as DNA, the CDR3 is TGCGCCAGCAGACCCGGGATGGCGAACACTGAAGCTTTCTTT.

This chain connects TRBV19 to TRBJ2-2, with TRBD2 matching 7 bases. The CDR3 spans 14 residues. Trimming took 10 bases from V and 6 from J; bases not matched to a gene: 11. Germline CDR1 is LNHDA and CDR2 is SQIVND (reference sequence). The CDR3 DNA is TGTGCCACTATGGGGAGGGTGTTGTCCGGGGAGCTGTTTTTT. It encodes CATMGRVLSGELFF.

V and J are TRBV12-5 and TRBJ2-1; D possibly corresponds to TRBD2 (6 bases). In germline, CDR1 is LGHNT, CDR2 FRNRAP. V was pared by 1 base and J by 7 bases, with 11 bases between. The CDR3 length is 14 residues. CDR3 region: CASGLGLGGNEQFF. CDR3 nucleotides: TGTGCTAGTGGTTTGGGACTAGGAGGGAATGAGCAGTTCTTC. Full variable domain (missing parts from reference TRBV12-5 and TRBJ2-1): DARVTQTPRHKVTEMGQEVTMRCQPILGHNTVFWYRQTMMQGLELLAYFRNRAPLDDSGMPKDRFSAEMPDATLATLKIQPSEPRDSAVYFCASGLGLGGNEQFFGPGTRLTVL.

J is TRBJ2-7 and V is TRBV6-5; tentatively, D is TRBD2 (6 bases). There are 13 residues in the CDR3. V shed 2 bases and J shed 6 bases, with 11 bases lying between them. CDR1 is MNHEY and CDR2 is SVGAGI in the germline V gene. DNA of the CDR3: TGTGCCAGCAGTTACCTGGGACTCAGCGAGCAGTACGTC. It is translated as CASSYLGLSEQYV.

The chain employs TRBV4-1 and TRBJ2-1; D uncertain. The ends were cut back, 3 bases at V and 4 bases at J, with 13 bases in the middle. CDR1 and CDR2 (germline): MGHRA, YSYEKL. The CDR3 is 15 residues long. The CDR3 here is CASSQATIYYNEQFF. The CDR3 nucleotides read TGCGCCAGCAGCCAGGCGACAATCTATTACAATGAGCAGTTCTTC.

This rearrangement joins TRBV24-1 to TRBJ2-3, with D tentatively TRBD2 (6 bases). Germline V gene lookup returns CDR1 KGHDR and CDR2 SFDVKD. The CDR3 has 16 amino acids. V lost 4 bases to trimming and J lost 5 bases, with 18 bases between them. CDR3 in DNA: TGTGCCACCAGTGACCGAGGGGACCGGGGAGGAGATACGCAGTATTTT. Its translation is CATSDRGDRGGDTQYF.

This sequence joins TRBV5-1 and TRBJ2-1; TRBD2 agrees at 10 bases. Germline CDR1 and CDR2: SGHRS and YFSETQ. V was clipped by 3 bases and J by 5 bases; unmatched bases: 5. CDR3 length: 15 amino acids. CDR3 in DNA: TGCGCCAGCAGCTGGGGGACTAGCGCAGACAATGAGCAGTTCTTC. Translating gives CASSWGTSADNEQFF.